The clone carrying this T cell receptor (beta chain) was seen only once. Trimming left V 3 bases short and J 5 bases short, with 5 bases between. Germline lookup yields CDR1 MNHEY and CDR2 SMNVEV (reference sequence). CDR3 size: 12 residues. The data were taken from a study of T cell changes during pregnancy in multiple sclerosis. This table comes from immunoSEQ multiplex PCR, and its TCRdb copy is limited to in-frame clones, with some not included. The data contain 70,000 to 100,000 clones, 90% to 95% of them seen just once; the ten biggest clones take up 3.5% to 4.5%. This rearrangement joins TRBV27 to TRBJ1-5; D is unresolved. The origin of this receptor is a female donor with multiple sclerosis, enrolled in a pregnancy study. Specimen: peripheral blood, collected in the first trimester of pregnancy. This CDR3 is CASSFGDQPQHF. The CDR3 region has the DNA TGTGCCAGCAGTTTCGGAGATCAGCCCCAGCATTTT.